These 23 T cell receptor beta chains share one sample of origin, sequenced in a study of blood T cell repertoires in COVID-19. The repertoire was sequenced with immunoSEQ multiplex PCR; TCRdb's copy has only in-frame clones and lacks some. The data contain roughly 370,000 clones, around nine tenths of them singletons. The sample taken for sequencing was PBMCs or T cells enriched from blood (not recorded which). The receptors shown here come from a woman aged 45-65 years who had recovered from COVID-19.

The chain uses TRBV2 and TRBJ1-2; D remains unclear. CDR1 is SNHLY, CDR2 FYNNEI, per germline. V lost 5 bases and J 3 bases, leaving 10 bases between the germline ends. The CDR3 runs 13 residues. The DNA of the CDR3 is TGTGCCAGCAGTCCGACATCATACTATGGCTACACCTTC. Its translation is CASSPTSYYGYTF.

V and J are TRBV5-5 and TRBJ2-2; TRBD1 agrees at 12 bases. V shed 0 bases, J shed 2 bases, and the junction held 5 bases outside the gene matches. The CDR3 runs to 18 residues. Per the germline V gene, CDR1 is SGHKS and CDR2 is YYEKEE (reference sequence). The CDR3 reads CASSLGPGQGANTGELFF. DNA of the CDR3: TGTGCCAGCAGCTTGGGCCCGGGACAGGGGGCTAACACCGGGGAGCTGTTTTTT.

This chain connects TRBV7-8 to TRBJ2-5; 7 positions agree with TRBD2. J was trimmed by 2 bases and V by 5 bases; bases with no gene match: 5. The germline gives CDR1 SGHVS, CDR2 FQNEAQ. The CDR3 runs to 14 residues. For the CDR3, the DNA is TGTGCCAGCAGCGGACCGGGGGGACAAGAGACCCAGTACTTC. It codes for CASSGPGGQETQYF.

The J gene is TRBJ1-1, the V gene TRBV18; 8 nucleotides match TRBD1. CDR1 and CDR2 (germline): KGHSH, LQKENI. The CDR3 runs to 16 residues. Losses at the gene ends were 3 bases for V and 2 bases for J; bases not matched to a gene: 8. This chain's CDR3 is CASSPLPGQANTEAFF. The CDR3 DNA sequence: TGTGCCAGCTCACCTCTCCCGGGACAGGCTAACACTGAAGCTTTCTTT.

This sequence joins TRBV30 and TRBJ2-7; D is uncertain. The ends were cut back, 0 bases at V and 0 bases at J, with 9 bases in the middle. The germline V gene encodes CDR1 GTSNPN and CDR2 SVGIG (reference sequence). The CDR3 length is 14 residues. DNA for the CDR3: TGTGCCTGGAGTGTCGAGGAGAGCTCCTACGAGCAGTACTTC. It is translated as CAWSVEESSYEQYF.

The chain joins TRBV6-4 to TRBJ2-2; the match to TRBD1 covers 10 bases. After removal of 6 bases from V and 7 bases from J, the junction contained 5 bases not matched to a gene. The CDR3 is made up of 14 amino acids. CDR1 is MRHNA and CDR2 is SNTAGT in the germline V gene. The CDR3 sequence is CASSLGQGIGELFF. CDR3 nucleotide sequence: TGTGCCAGCAGCTTGGGACAGGGGATCGGGGAGCTGTTTTTT.

The chain couples TRBV30 to TRBJ1-1; D not certain. Trimming took off 4 bases at V and 1 base at J, with 4 bases between the two ends. The germline gives CDR1 GTSNPN, CDR2 SVGIG (reference sequence). The CDR3 runs to 11 residues. The DNA for the CDR3 is TGTGCCTGGACCCGGAACACTGAAGCTTTCTTT. It is translated as CAWTRNTEAFF.

This rearrangement joins TRBV11-2 to TRBJ1-2; TRBD1 agrees at 7 bases. V lost 4 bases, J lost 4 bases, and 12 bases stayed unmatched. CDR1 and CDR2 (germline): SGHAT, FQNNGV. The CDR3 spans 16 residues. The CDR3 coding sequence is TGTGCCAGCAGCTCAACTCGGGACAGAAGATTCTATGGCTACACCTTC. Translated: CASSSTRDRRFYGYTF.

This chain's CDR3 is CASSLEAFGAYNEQFF. DNA for the CDR3: TGCGCCAGCAGCTTGGAGGCTTTCGGGGCCTACAATGAGCAGTTCTTC. The V and J genes are TRBV5-1 and TRBJ2-1; tentative D call: TRBD2 (5 bases). Germline-derived CDR1 and CDR2 are SGHRS and YFSETQ. The CDR3 loop spans 16 amino acids. V gave up 0 bases and J gave up 2 bases, with 12 bases separating them.

This clone was recorded a few times. V and J are TRBV6-1 and TRBJ1-1, with D hard to call. Trimming left V 0 bases short and J 9 bases short, with 17 bases between. Germline V gives CDR1 MNHNS, CDR2 SASEGT. There are 15 residues in the CDR3. The CDR3: CASSEAQAGREKAFF. The CDR3 DNA follows: TGTGCCAGCAGTGAAGCGCAGGCGGGAAGGGAAAAAGCTTTCTTT.

The CDR3 nucleotides are TGTGCCAGCAGCCCGGAGGGGGGGCAGGGGAACACTGAAGCTTTCTTT. Protein: CASSPEGGQGNTEAFF. The V gene is TRBV11-2, the J gene TRBJ1-1; tentative D call: TRBD1 (6 bases). Trimming took 5 bases from V and 1 from J, leaving 17 bases between them. Germline assignment: CDR1 SGHAT and CDR2 FQNNGV. The CDR3 runs to 16 residues.

This clone has only one observation. This chain joins TRBV18 and TRBJ1-2; D might be TRBD1 (5 bases). Germline CDR1 is KGHSH and CDR2 is LQKENI. This CDR3 spans 16 amino acids. Trimming removed 2 bases from V and 2 bases from J, with 15 bases in between. CDR3 DNA sequence: TGTGCCAGCTCACCAAGCTCTTCGGGGGTCAACTATGGCTACACCTTC. This gives the protein CASSPSSSGVNYGYTF.

The genes are TRBV6-5 and TRBJ1-5; unclear D gene. Looked up from germline, CDR1 is MNHEY and CDR2 is SVGAGI. The length of the CDR3 is 15 residues. Trimming cost V 7 bases and J 0 bases, with 13 bases left between them. The CDR3 sequence is CASTGEGYSNQPQHF. Here the CDR3 DNA reads TGTGCCAGCACGGGCGAGGGTTATAGCAATCAGCCCCAGCATTTT.

V usage is TRBV5-1 and J usage is TRBJ1-1; D uncertain. Germline-derived CDR1 and CDR2 are SGHRS and YFSETQ. There are 16 residues in the CDR3. Trimming took off 0 bases at V and 1 base at J, with 13 bases between the two ends. The CDR3 loop reads CASSLVTVTENTEAFF. The CDR3 region has the DNA TGCGCCAGCAGCTTGGTTACGGTCACCGAGAACACTGAAGCTTTCTTT.

V usage is TRBV5-6 and J usage is TRBJ1-1, with D perhaps TRBD1 (5 bases). Germline loops: CDR1 SGHDT, CDR2 YYEEEE. Trimming removed 6 bases from V and 4 bases from J, with 13 bases in between. The CDR3 is 13 residues long. CDR3 sequence: CASTLQVGTEAFF. CDR3 in DNA: TGTGCCAGCACACTACAGGTTGGCACTGAAGCTTTCTTT.

In its sample, this clone was seen once. The CDR3 loop reads CATGTGELFF. DNA of the CDR3: TGTGCAACGGGGACCGGGGAGCTGTTTTTT. This chain connects TRBV6-5 to TRBJ2-2; the D gene is possibly TRBD2 (5 bases). CDR3 size: 10 residues. Germline assignment: CDR1 MNHEY and CDR2 SVGAGI.

This chain joins TRBV19 and TRBJ2-1; 10 nucleotides agree with TRBD1. With 4 bases clipped from V and 2 bases from J, the junction kept 2 bases outside the gene matches. Germline assignment: CDR1 LNHDA and CDR2 SQIVND (reference sequence). The CDR3 is 15 amino acids. CDR3 in amino acids: CASSTGQGAYNEQFF. The CDR3 DNA follows: TGTGCCAGTAGTACAGGACAGGGGGCCTACAATGAGCAGTTCTTC.

The chain employs TRBV4-1 and TRBJ2-3, with 7 bases aligning to TRBD2. The ends lost 4 bases at V and 0 bases at J; junction bases unmatched: 10. The CDR3 has 17 amino acids. Per the germline V gene, CDR1 is MGHRA and CDR2 is YSYEKL. CDR3 residues: CASSREKRGSSTDTQYF. The CDR3, as DNA: TGCGCCAGCAGCCGAGAGAAGCGGGGCTCTAGCACAGATACGCAGTATTTT.

This rearrangement joins TRBV7-8 to TRBJ1-2; 8 nucleotides match TRBD1. The CDR3 extends over 14 amino acids. V trimming: 5 bases; J trimming: 2 bases; junction bases outside the gene matches: 4. From germline, CDR1 is SGHVS and CDR2 FQNEAQ. CDR3 DNA sequence: TGTGCCAGCAGCCCGGGACAGGCAAACTATGGCTACACCTTC. This codes for CASSPGQANYGYTF.

This sequence joins TRBV27 and TRBJ2-7; a possible D gene is TRBD1 (6 bases). Per germline, CDR1 MNHEY and CDR2 SMNVEV (reference sequence). The CDR3 length is 15 residues. With 2 bases removed from V and 3 bases from J, the gap between germline ends came to 14 bases. The CDR3 here is CASSLVWGPNYEQYF. The CDR3 nucleotides are TGTGCCAGCAGTTTAGTGTGGGGGCCAAACTACGAGCAGTACTTC.

The rearrangement links TRBV5-1 to TRBJ2-7; D perhaps matches TRBD1 (6 bases). The ends were cut back, 1 base at V and 2 bases at J, with 10 bases in the middle. In germline, CDR1 is SGHRS, CDR2 YFSETQ. The CDR3 covers 14 residues. CDR3 amino acids: CASSLNRAPYEQYF. The CDR3 DNA sequence: TGCGCCAGCAGCTTGAACAGGGCCCCCTACGAGCAGTACTTC.

The chain couples TRBV27 to TRBJ1-5; TRBD1 matches at 8 bases. V trimming: 5 bases; J trimming: 7 bases; junction bases outside the gene matches: 10. In germline, CDR1 is MNHEY, CDR2 SMNVEV (reference sequence). The CDR3 is 15 amino acids. The CDR3 region has the DNA TGTGCCAGCAGTCACGGACAGGGTGGAGGGCAGCCCCAGCATTTT. This translates into CASSHGQGGGQPQHF.

The chain uses TRBV12-3 or TRBV12-4 and TRBJ2-2; D not certain. Trimming pared 4 bases from V and 6 bases from J, leaving 6 bases between. This CDR3 has 12 residues. DNA of the CDR3: TGTGCCAGCAGTTCCGCGGCCGGGGAGCTGTTTTTT. Its translation is CASSSAAGELFF.